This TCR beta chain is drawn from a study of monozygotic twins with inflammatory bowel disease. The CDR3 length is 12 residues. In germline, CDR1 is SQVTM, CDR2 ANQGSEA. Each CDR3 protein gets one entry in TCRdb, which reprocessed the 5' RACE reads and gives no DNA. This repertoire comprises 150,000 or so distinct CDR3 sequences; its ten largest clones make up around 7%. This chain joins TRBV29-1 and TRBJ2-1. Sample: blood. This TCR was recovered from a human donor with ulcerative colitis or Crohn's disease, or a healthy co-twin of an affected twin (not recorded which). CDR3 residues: CSVEKRDDEQFF.